This T cell receptor beta chain came from a study of shared clonotypes between healthy human individuals. The CDR3 totals 18 residues. Profiling relied on immunoSEQ multiplex PCR, and the TCRdb table lists in-frame clones only, not all of them. The table includes over a million clones, more than 95% detected once. The source is a man aged 30 to 39 in good health. The J gene is TRBJ2-7, the V gene TRBV21-1; TRBD2, as called in the table, went unchecked against the DNA. TRBV21-1 is a known pseudogene. Sequencing input: naive CD4+ T cells sorted from blood. Subset indicated: CD45RA+ positively selected. CDR3 sequence: CASSKTNEWTSGSYEQYF. CDR3 coding DNA: TGTGCCAGCAGCAAAACTAATGAATGGACTAGCGGCTCCTACGAGCAGTACTTC.